This T cell receptor (beta chain) was documented in a study of blood T cells in healthy people across ages. Study outcomes and limitations: Relative to aged donors, long-lived donors carried more naive CD4+ cells and displayed higher diversity.

Donor samples were obtained from healthy Caucasian individuals from Russia, aged about 6 to 90. Through a sample-barcoded 5' primer and a J-beta primer mix, a second PCR was run for 7 to 11 cycles. TCRdb fed the 5' RACE reads into MiXCR, producing one record per CDR3 protein. The table includes about 640,000 distinct CDR3 sequences, around 54% detected once. This CDR3 contains 18 residues. Between the trimmed V and J ends, which lost 8 bases and 0 bases, there was a span of 22 bases. Germline V CDR1 and CDR2: PRHDT, FYEKMQ (reference sequence). About this clonotype: Its target is not known.

Input material: blood. This chain joins TRBV13 and TRBJ1-4; the D gene is possibly TRBD1 (5 bases). The sequence was obtained from a man between 60 and 70 years old in good health. Here the CDR3 reads CASSLGRRGTPTNEKLFF. The CDR3 DNA reads TGTGCCAGCTCCTTGGGGCGGAGGGGAACCCCAACTAATGAAAAACTGTTTTTT.